This TCR beta chain was recorded in a study of identical twins (dated by TCRdb to between 2015 and 2016). Context from the whole study: TCR alpha and beta repertoires from monozygotic twins, unrelated adults of various ages and cord blood were deep-sequenced to test whether fetal clonotypes persist. Replicate twin experiments were performed at different times using different library preparation protocols to rule out contamination. General findings and caveats noted by the study authors: In monozygotic twins, recombination models systematically underestimated out-of-frame TCR alpha sharing, but the models matched the sharing seen between unrelated individuals. Zero-insertion analyses could be partly confounded by invariant T cells such as MAIT and iNKT, although diverse VJ usage argued against such confounding for most clonotypes. Fewer insertions were carried by abundant cord blood beta clonotypes, a similar but weaker trend appeared in young adult naive repertoires, and no such trend appeared in memory repertoires. Because the same donors could not be followed over many years, conclusions were based on cross-sectional statistical analysis. Compared with coincidental sharing between unrelated individuals, out-of-frame TCR alpha sequences shared between twins showed an excess of sequences with low generation probability. A weaker excess of twin sharing was found in beta out-of-frame sequences because the signal-to-noise ratio was lowered by fewer shared sequences.

Measured from the cysteine to the phenylalanine, the CDR3 is 13 residues long. Only the CDR3 portion is preserved as DNA: 39 bases, with reading frame beginning at the first base. The trim is 3 bases for V and 4 bases for J, with a gap of 7 bases between the germline ends. CDR1 MRHNA and CDR2 SNTAGT are derived from the germline V gene. The library was generated by 5' RACE. TCRdb records Illumina HiSeq 2000 as the sequencer. A universal primer binding site was added through template switching, and the final cDNA carried a unique molecular identifier so that TCR cDNA molecules could be counted accurately. First-strand cDNA for TCR alpha and beta chains was synthesized from specific primers in the conserved constant-segment region. Each cDNA library was double barcoded, with a SMART-Mk sample barcode plus Illumina barcodes, to control for contamination. TruSeq adapter sequences, together with Illumina sample barcodes, were added in two successive PCR steps. Sequencing of the TCR alpha and beta cDNA libraries was done on the Illumina HiSeq platform using custom primers. In the source study's methods: Unique molecular identifiers were extracted from raw reads with MiGEC, and CDR3 positions were determined with MiXCR. For each individual, recombination models were inferred using an EM algorithm with the repgenHMM and IGoR tools. The analysis of shared clonotypes was done with the tcR package in R, with sharing normalized by the product of cloneset sizes. Out-of-frame nonproductive sequences were analyzed to study raw recombination free of thymic and clonal selection effects. The public reads were reprocessed in TCRdb via fastp at Q25 and MiXCR, keeping in-frame beta chains. For every CDR3 protein sequence, its rows merge into one entry that carries the most common genes and DNA. V and J calls and clone size were set by TCRdb, not the authors. For this sample there are some 250,000 distinct CDR3 sequences; over 9.5% appear just once. Around 4% of the sample rests with the top ten.

Only healthy Caucasian donors were included. Three pairs of female monozygotic twins, all aged roughly 18 to 29 years, were included in the twin cohort. Miltenyi CD45RO+ enrichment and human naive T-cell isolation kits were used to isolate memory (CD45RO+) and naive T cells from PBMC. This clonotype showed up many times. The antigen it recognizes is unknown. No much larger clone is present one base from it, and per-base qualities are unavailable. The sample was also reused in another study, on yellow fever vaccine responses in identical twins. The other study reports the following: The T cell response to vaccination in identical twins was reported by the authors to appear partly convergent and partly personalized. In the study, vaccine-responding T cell clones were precisely tracked in identical twins.

The origin of this receptor is a young woman in good health. The sequencing sample was made of memory (CD45RO+) T cells sorted from blood. This specimen's cell subset or site label, per the study, means: CD45RO+ enriched T cells. The receptor chain draws on TRBV6-4 and TRBJ2-1; the D segment cannot be called with confidence. The bases are TGTGCCAGCAGTGAAGCCGGATACAATGAGCAGTTCTTC. It encodes CASSEAGYNEQFF.